The 19 T cell receptor beta chains below were found in one sample sequenced in a study of blood T cell repertoires in COVID-19. Assay used: immunoSEQ multiplex PCR; TCRdb lists only in-frame clones, some missing. Counted here are about 87,000 clones, roughly 76% occurring once; the ten biggest clones make up about 4.2%. Sequences were obtained from peripheral blood. The receptors were sampled from a woman aged 50 to 65 with acute or convalescent COVID-19.

The J gene is TRBJ1-1, the V gene TRBV4-3; D is unclear. V lost 0 bases, J lost 7 bases, and 9 bases lay in between. The germline V gene encodes CDR1 LGHNA and CDR2 YSLEER. CDR3 length: 13 amino acids. Written as DNA, the CDR3 is TGCGCCAGCAGCCAAGATCGGCCAGGTGAAGCTTTCTTT. The encoded protein is CASSQDRPGEAFF.

This chain joins TRBV5-5 and TRBJ1-2; TRBD1 is a possible D gene (6 bases). V was clipped by 4 bases and J by 2 bases, with 12 bases between them. The CDR3 is made up of 14 amino acids. In germline, CDR1 is SGHKS, CDR2 YYEKEE (reference sequence). The CDR3 reads CASSLQGSNYGYTF. The CDR3 bases are TGTGCCAGCAGCCTGCAGGGGAGCAACTATGGCTACACCTTC.

The chain combines TRBV9 with TRBJ2-3, with 9 bases lining up with TRBD1. Germline V lookup: CDR1 SGDLS, CDR2 YYNGEE. V shed 6 bases and J 4 bases; nucleotides not matched to a gene: 6. This CDR3 spans 14 amino acids. The CDR3 is CASTPGQGADTQYF. In DNA, the CDR3 is TGTGCCAGCACCCCGGGACAGGGCGCAGATACGCAGTATTTT. The complete variable domain, with remaining parts taken from reference TRBV9 and TRBJ2-3, reads DSGVTQTPKHLITATGQRVTLRCSPRSGDLSVYWYQQSLDQGLQFLIQYYNGEERAKGNILERFSAQQFPDLHSELNLSSLELGDSALYFCASTPGQGADTQYFGPGTRLTVL.

V gene TRBV30 combines with J gene TRBJ1-4, with 10 bases aligning to TRBD1. Germline assignment: CDR1 GTSNPN and CDR2 SVGIG (reference sequence). The CDR3 spans 14 residues. V shed 8 bases and J 10 bases; nucleotides not matched to a gene: 13. Here the CDR3 DNA reads TGTGCCCATACGTCGGGACAGGGGTTGAGAAAACTGTTTTTT. Amino acids: CAHTSGQGLRKLFF.

V and J are TRBV29-1 and TRBJ2-2; maybe TRBD1 (6 bases). The germline V gene encodes CDR1 SQVTM and CDR2 ANQGSEA. The CDR3 runs to 14 residues. The germline V and J ends were trimmed by 5 bases and 0 bases, with 10 bases remaining between them. The CDR3 coding sequence is TGCAGCGTTTGGGACATAGCGAACACCGGGGAGCTGTTTTTT. It encodes CSVWDIANTGELFF.

The chain is built from TRBV30 and TRBJ2-5; maybe TRBD2 (6 bases). Germline assignment: CDR1 GTSNPN and CDR2 SVGIG (reference sequence). Trimming stripped 7 bases from V and 4 bases from J, with 13 bases between. The CDR3 covers 12 residues. The CDR3 bases are TGTGCCTCATATCCCGGGGGAGAGACCCAGTACTTC. Protein sequence: CASYPGGETQYF.

This chain connects TRBV7-7 to TRBJ2-3; TRBD1 agrees at 10 bases. CDR1 is SSHAT and CDR2 is FNYEAQ in the germline V gene (reference sequence). J gave up 2 bases and V 4 bases, and 3 bases lay outside the gene matches. This CDR3 region has 15 residues. The CDR3 loop reads CASSSTGGNTDTQYF. CDR3 DNA sequence: TGTGCCAGCAGCTCGACAGGGGGCAACACAGATACGCAGTATTTT.

The chain uses TRBV5-1 and TRBJ1-2; 7 bases line up with TRBD1. The CDR3 is made up of 14 amino acids. V lost 4 bases and J lost 6; bases outside the gene matches: 9. From germline, CDR1 is SGHRS and CDR2 YFSETQ. CDR3 sequence: CASSPDRLSDGYTF. The CDR3 region has the DNA TGCGCCAGCAGCCCGGACAGGCTCAGCGATGGCTACACCTTC.

This rearrangement joins TRBV10-1 to TRBJ2-1, with D perhaps matching TRBD2 (5 bases). CDR1 is WNHNN, CDR2 SYGVQD, per germline (reference sequence). The CDR3 extends over 10 amino acids. V gave up 6 bases and J gave up 9 bases, with 6 bases separating them. The CDR3 reads CASRGSEQFF. CDR3 nucleotides: TGCGCCAGCAGGGGGAGTGAGCAGTTCTTC.

The rearrangement joins TRBV7-9 to TRBJ1-1; no clear D gene. The CDR3 is made up of 17 amino acids. V lost 0 bases and J 1 base, leaving 15 bases between the germline ends. Germline V gene data show CDR1 as SEHNR and CDR2 as FQNEAQ (reference sequence). The CDR3 DNA sequence: TGTGCCAGCAGCTTAGCCACTCGCGGCCTGAAGAACACTGAAGCTTTCTTT. Residues: CASSLATRGLKNTEAFF.

The rearrangement joins TRBV7-2 to TRBJ1-3; D is undetermined. Germline CDR1 SGHTA, CDR2 FQGNSA. The CDR3 has 13 amino acids. The V and J ends lost 3 bases and 0 bases respectively, with 3 bases between them. The CDR3: CASSLASGNTIYF. The CDR3 region has the DNA TGTGCCAGCAGCTTGGCCTCTGGAAACACCATATATTTT.

The rearrangement uses TRBV6-5 and TRBJ1-1, with D possibly TRBD1 on 6 matching bases. The CDR3 runs to 14 residues. The ends were cut back, 5 bases at V and 1 base at J, with 11 bases in the middle. Germline V gene data show CDR1 as MNHEY and CDR2 as SVGAGI. CDR3 sequence: CASSPGHQNTEAFF. CDR3 DNA sequence: TGTGCCAGCAGTCCGGGACACCAGAACACTGAAGCTTTCTTT.

This rearrangement joins TRBV2 to TRBJ1-4; D remains unclear. V lost 8 bases, J lost 3 bases, and 10 bases lay in between. CDR1 SNHLY and CDR2 FYNNEI come from the germline V gene. This CDR3 region has 13 residues. Here the CDR3 DNA reads TGTGCCAGCCAGTGGAGAGCTAATGAAAAACTGTTTTTT. Protein sequence: CASQWRANEKLFF.

This clone was seen a few times. The V call is TRBV28, the J call TRBJ2-7, with D maybe TRBD1 (6 bases). V was clipped by 3 bases and J by 2 bases, with 14 bases between them. This CDR3 is built from 15 residues. The germline CDR1 and CDR2 sequences are MDHEN and SYDVKM. CDR3 bases: TGTGCCAGCAGTTTGCCCACCGACAGGCCCTACGAGCAGTACTTC. Its translation is CASSLPTDRPYEQYF.

V gene TRBV6-5 combines with J gene TRBJ1-2; 9 bases are shared with TRBD1. The ends lost 6 bases at V and 5 bases at J; junction bases unmatched: 7. Germline CDR1 and CDR2: MNHEY and SVGAGI. This CDR3 spans 14 amino acids. The CDR3 sequence is CASSRDRDQYGYTF. CDR3 nucleotide sequence: TGTGCCAGCAGCCGGGACAGGGATCAATATGGCTACACCTTC.

V and J are TRBV5-1 and TRBJ2-7, with a tentative D call TRBD1 (6 bases). V lost 1 base to trimming and J lost 2 bases, with 10 bases between them. Per germline, CDR1 SGHRS and CDR2 YFSETQ. CDR3 size: 14 residues. CDR3 region: CASSLRGTPYEQYF. The CDR3 DNA sequence: TGCGCCAGCAGCTTGAGGGGGACACCCTACGAGCAGTACTTC.

The chain links TRBV7-9 to TRBJ1-2; D gene uncertain. Germline CDR1 reads SEHNR; CDR2 reads FQNEAQ (reference sequence). CDR3 length: 13 residues. V lost 3 bases and J lost 4, with 9 bases in between. DNA of the CDR3: TGTGCCAGCAGCTTTCCAAACGGCTATGGCTACACCTTC. Translated, it gives CASSFPNGYGYTF.

The chain combines TRBV6-2 or TRBV6-3 with TRBJ1-5; 9 bases match TRBD1. Germline V lookup: CDR1 MNHEY, CDR2 SVGEGT. This CDR3 comprises 15 residues. Trimming removed 2 bases from V and 4 bases from J; junction bases left unmatched: 3. The CDR3 spells CASSYGQGRNQPQHF. The CDR3 DNA reads TGTGCCAGCAGTTACGGACAGGGGAGGAATCAGCCCCAGCATTTT.

The V and J genes are TRBV7-3 and TRBJ1-1; unclear D gene. Trimming pared 4 bases from V and 8 bases from J, leaving 17 bases between. In germline, CDR1 is SGHTA, CDR2 FQGTGA. This CDR3 is built from 14 residues. CDR3 amino acids: CASSSRPDRREAFF. The CDR3 DNA reads as TGTGCCAGCAGCTCCAGACCGGACCGGAGGGAAGCTTTCTTT.